Sequencing of this T cell receptor beta chain was carried out in a study of shared clonotypes between healthy human individuals. This CDR3 is built from 16 residues. Trimming cost V 0 bases and J 3 bases, with 13 bases left between them. The germline CDR1 and CDR2 sequences are SGHNT and YYREEE (reference sequence). In the case of this clone: No antigen is known for it.

Study conclusions and caveats: Sampling covered blood only; tissue repertoires likely differ.

Sequencing used immunoSEQ multiplex PCR; TCRdb keeps in-frame clones, though not all of them. The repertoire holds roughly 1,500,000 clones, with approximately 98% as singletons. Specimen: naive CD4+ T cells sorted from blood. The subset here: CD45RA+ positively selected. This receptor was identified in a man under 40 in good health. J is TRBJ2-4 and V is TRBV5-4, with TRBD1 as a possible D gene (5 bases). In DNA, the CDR3 is TGTGCCAGCAGCTTGGGGGGCAGTAACGTCAAAAACATTCAGTACTTC. The encoded protein is CASSLGGSNVKNIQYF.